The text below deals with one T cell receptor beta chain. These data originate in a study of cytomegalovirus exposure and HLA in healthy donors. PCR involved 60 Vbeta and 13 Jbeta primers. Generated by immunoSEQ multiplex PCR, the TCRdb table keeps only in-frame clones and is missing some. Of around 150,000 clones in the sample, about 71% were seen once. The CDR3 has 16 amino acids. The V gene's germline CDR1 is SEHNR and CDR2 FQNEAQ (reference sequence). The V end lost 2 bases, the J end lost 5 bases, and 16 bases lay between the germline ends. The donors comprised healthy bone marrow donors. The rearrangement joins TRBV7-9 to TRBJ2-1; possibly TRBD2 for D (5 bases). Source material: PBMCs. The TCR originated in a woman in her 40s in good health and CMV-seropositive. The CDR3: CASSLLRNSDNNEQFF. The CDR3 coding sequence is TGTGCCAGCAGCTTACTAAGAAATAGCGACAACAATGAGCAGTTCTTC.